These 5 T cell receptor beta chains came from one sample sequenced in a study of blood T cell repertoires in COVID-19. Data came from immunoSEQ multiplex PCR; TCRdb stores just in-frame clones and leaves some out. The table lists 200,000 or so clones, 80% to 85% of them singletons. Source material: peripheral blood. These receptors were collected from a woman in her thirties with acute or convalescent COVID-19.

The genes are TRBV30 and TRBJ2-7, with 7 nucleotides matching TRBD2. The CDR3 extends over 14 amino acids. The germline gives CDR1 GTSNPN, CDR2 SVGIG (reference sequence). Losses at the gene ends were 5 bases for V and 3 bases for J; bases not matched to a gene: 10. CDR3 nucleotide sequence: TGTGCCTGGGGCCCTAGCGGAAAACTCTACGAGCAGTACTTC. Residues: CAWGPSGKLYEQYF. The full variable domain, its missing parts supplied by reference TRBV30 and TRBJ2-7, is SQTIHQWPATLVQPVGSPLSLECTVEGTSNPNLYWYRQAAGRGLQLLFYSVGIGQISSEVPQNLSASRPQDRQFILSSKKLLLSDSGFYLCAWGPSGKLYEQYFGPGTRLTVT.

This clone was seen once. V is TRBV28 and J is TRBJ2-5; TRBD1 agrees at 9 bases. The CDR3 runs to 15 residues. Germline V gene sequence: CDR1 MDHEN, CDR2 SYDVKM. After removal of 4 bases from V and 7 bases from J, the junction contained 10 bases not matched to a gene. The CDR3 reads CASSSLNRGQGTQYF. The CDR3 DNA reads TGTGCCAGCAGTTCCTTAAACAGGGGGCAGGGGACCCAGTACTTC.

This clone has more than one count but fewer than ten. The chain links TRBV4-2 to TRBJ1-1; TRBD1 aligns across 7 bases. The V segment lost 4 bases and the J segment 0 bases; nucleotides outside the gene matches: 5. This CDR3 region has 15 residues. In germline, CDR1 is LGHNA, CDR2 YNFKEQ. CDR3 protein: CASSRETGLNTEAFF. In nucleotides, the CDR3 is TGTGCCAGCAGCCGAGAGACAGGGTTGAACACTGAAGCTTTCTTT.

The rearrangement links TRBV19 to TRBJ1-3; maybe TRBD1 (6 bases). The CDR3 has 12 residues. Germline CDR1 reads LNHDA; CDR2 reads SQIVND (reference sequence). Trimming removed 7 bases at V and 2 bases at J, with 6 bases between. The CDR3 nucleotides read TGTGCCAGTAAGGGGGCTGGAAACACCATATATTTT. As protein: CASKGAGNTIYF.

The chain recombines TRBV5-4 with TRBJ2-7; 9 bases map to TRBD1. CDR3 length: 14 residues. V shed 4 bases and J 3 bases; nucleotides not matched to a gene: 5. From germline, CDR1 is SGHNT and CDR2 YYREEE (reference sequence). In nucleotides, the CDR3 is TGTGCCAGCAGCGTACGGGACAGGGACTACGAGCAGTACTTC. This codes for CASSVRDRDYEQYF. Full variable domain (outside the CDR3, taken from reference TRBV5-4 and TRBJ2-7): ETGVTQSPTHLIKTRGQQVTLRCSSQSGHNTVSWYQQALGQGPQFIFQYYREEENGRGNFPPRFSGLQFPNYSSELNVNALELDDSALYLCASSVRDRDYEQYFGPGTRLTVT.